This T cell receptor beta chain came from a study of shared clonotypes between healthy human individuals. The assay was run at deep level. It was across several immunoSEQ plates that each subset's genomic DNA was evenly split. In the original processing: Junction-only immunoSEQ data arrived without quality scores, meaning filtering differed. Generated by immunoSEQ multiplex PCR, the TCRdb table keeps only in-frame clones and is missing some. The V and J calls and clone size were taken over from that table, and D and trimming were inferred from the DNA. The table shows about 100,000 clones, with 40% to 55% occurring only once. There are 14 residues in the CDR3. Deletions cut 6 bases from V and 2 bases from J, with 14 bases between. Germline CDR1 is MGHDK and CDR2 is SYGVNS.

The specimen sequenced was PBMCs. The V call is TRBV25-1, the J call TRBJ2-7; a possible D gene is TRBD2 (6 bases). This sequence was found in a woman in her 40s in good health. Some clones in this sample may be carry-over from other donors' samples. The CDR3 protein is CASSVPGLTYEQYF. DNA of the CDR3: TGTGCCAGCAGCGTACCGGGACTCACCTACGAGCAGTACTTC.